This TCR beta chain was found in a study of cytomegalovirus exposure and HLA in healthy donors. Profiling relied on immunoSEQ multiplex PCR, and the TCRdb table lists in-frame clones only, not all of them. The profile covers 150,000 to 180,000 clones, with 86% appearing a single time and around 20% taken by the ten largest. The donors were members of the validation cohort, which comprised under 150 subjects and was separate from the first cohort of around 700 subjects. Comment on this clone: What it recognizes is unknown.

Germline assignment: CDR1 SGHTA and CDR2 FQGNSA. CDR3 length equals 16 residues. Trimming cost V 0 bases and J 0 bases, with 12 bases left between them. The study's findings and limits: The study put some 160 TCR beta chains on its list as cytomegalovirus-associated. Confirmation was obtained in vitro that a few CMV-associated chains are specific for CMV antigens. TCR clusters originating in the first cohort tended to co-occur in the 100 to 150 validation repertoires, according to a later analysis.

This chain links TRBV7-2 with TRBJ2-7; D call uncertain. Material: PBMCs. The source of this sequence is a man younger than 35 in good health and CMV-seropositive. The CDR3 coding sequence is TGTGCCAGCAGCTTAGCAACCGGGTCCCCCTCCTACGAGCAGTACTTC. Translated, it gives CASSLATGSPSYEQYF.